This TCR beta chain is from a study of cytomegalovirus exposure and HLA in healthy donors. Overall study context: Previous work identified around 120 million unique TCR beta sequences from 200 million or so T cells. Early released data comprised tens of millions of unique TCRs from HLA-typed donors.

Concerning this clone itself: The antigen is undetermined.

Use of 60 Vbeta and 13 Jbeta primers characterized the PCR. The data were produced by immunoSEQ multiplex PCR, yet TCRdb's version contains in-frame clones alone and is incomplete. The sample consists of about 170,000 clones, roughly 82% of them appearing once. The CDR3 has 13 residues. V was shortened by 4 bases and J by 7 bases, with 12 bases between the two germline ends. From germline, CDR1 is PRHDT and CDR2 FYEKMQ (reference sequence). Overall study results and limits: 87-base-pair reads could not separate some V segments, including TRBV6-2 and TRBV6-3. Both high specificity and high sensitivity reportedly marked the classifier's diagnosis of cytomegalovirus status.

The specimen was PBMCs. V gene TRBV13 combines with J gene TRBJ2-3; a possible D gene is TRBD1 (6 bases). This TCR derives from a girl aged 5-17 years in good health and CMV-seropositive. The CDR3 is CASSSPQGYTQYF. CDR3 DNA: TGTGCCAGCAGCTCCCCACAGGGATATACGCAGTATTTT. The whole variable domain, filled in from reference TRBV13 and TRBJ2-3, reads AAGVIQSPRHLIKEKRETATLKCYPIPRHDTVYWYQQGPGQDPQFLISFYEKMQSDKGSIPDRFSAQQFSDYHSELNMSSLELGDSALYFCASSSPQGYTQYFGPGTRLTVL.